This entry lists 21 T cell receptor beta chains sequenced from one sample in a study of Ad26.COV2.S vaccination and SARS-CoV-2 variants. Treatment defined: approximately 18 received Ad26.COV2.S at low or high dose, single or two shots; about 5 received placebo; per-sample allocation not given. The samples were gathered on day 63 after the first injection of vaccine or placebo. Here immunoSEQ multiplex PCR was the method, and the copy in TCRdb shows in-frame clones only, minus some. Among about 370,000 clones, roughly 90% were seen once, and the ten largest hold under 2%. This specimen consisted of peripheral blood, obtained in a trial of Ad26.COV2.S vaccine versus placebo. Receptors were obtained from a person between 18 and 65 years old who received the Ad26.COV2.S COVID-19 vaccine or a placebo.

This chain uses TRBV19 with TRBJ1-1; unclear D gene. Germline CDR1 reads LNHDA; CDR2 reads SQIVND (reference sequence). The V end lost 6 bases, the J end lost 6 bases, and 20 bases lay between the germline ends. The CDR3 sequence is 15 residues long. The CDR3 protein is CASSPKDGGNPEAFF. DNA of the CDR3: TGTGCCAGTAGCCCCAAGGACGGAGGTAATCCTGAAGCTTTCTTT.

This chain connects TRBV28 to TRBJ1-3; D call uncertain. Germline CDR1 is MDHEN and CDR2 is SYDVKM. This CDR3 contains 13 residues. V shed 6 bases and J shed 8 bases, with 14 bases lying between them. The CDR3 DNA reads TGTGCCAGCAGCCTACTTTCGGGGTACACCATATATTTT. Protein sequence: CASSLLSGYTIYF.

This clone appeared a single time. The rearrangement uses TRBV28 and TRBJ2-3; a possible D gene is TRBD2 (6 bases). The germline CDR1 and CDR2 sequences are MDHEN and SYDVKM. Trimming stripped 2 bases from V and 2 bases from J, with 11 bases between. The CDR3 runs 15 residues. DNA of the CDR3: TGTGCCAGCAGTTTACGGGGGACCATCACAGATACGCAGTATTTT. Protein sequence: CASSLRGTITDTQYF.

V is TRBV5-6 and J is TRBJ2-7; D unclear. The CDR3 loop spans 15 amino acids. Trimming cost V 0 bases and J 0 bases, with 10 bases left between them. Looked up from germline, CDR1 is SGHDT and CDR2 is YYEEEE. The CDR3 sequence: CASSLGRAASYEQYF. The CDR3 DNA sequence: TGTGCCAGCAGCTTGGGTAGGGCGGCCTCCTACGAGCAGTACTTC.

The chain uses TRBV13 and TRBJ1-6; TRBD1 matches 9 bases. This CDR3 contains 18 residues. V was pared by 6 bases and J by 4 bases, with 13 bases of the junction left unmatched. From germline, CDR1 is PRHDT and CDR2 FYEKMQ (reference sequence). For the CDR3, the DNA is TGTGCCAGCAGTCGGGGTACACCGGGACAGGGATATAATTCACCCCTCCACTTT. Translated, it gives CASSRGTPGQGYNSPLHF.

The genes are TRBV29-1 and TRBJ1-1; TRBD1 agrees at 7 bases. The V gene's germline CDR1 is SQVTM and CDR2 ANQGSEA. The length of the CDR3 is 15 residues. The junction had 11 bases not matched to a gene; V was cut back by 4 bases and J by 3 bases. CDR3 coding DNA: TGCAGCGTTGCCCTTCGACAGGGTAGGGACACTGAAGCTTTCTTT. Translating it yields CSVALRQGRDTEAFF. Complete variable domain (other parts from reference TRBV29-1 and TRBJ1-1): SAVISQKPSRDICQRGTSLTIQCQVDSQVTMMFWYRQQPGQSLTLIATANQGSEATYESGFVIDKFPISRPNLTFSTLTVSNMSPEDSSIYLCSVALRQGRDTEAFFGQGTRLTVV.

This chain joins TRBV5-5 and TRBJ2-1; D might be TRBD1 (5 bases). Trimming removed 4 bases at V and 7 bases at J, with 18 bases between. The CDR3 spans 15 residues. Germline lookup yields CDR1 SGHKS and CDR2 YYEKEE (reference sequence). The CDR3 DNA reads as TGTGCCAGCAGCGCAGTTGCAGGGCCCTGGAATGAGCAGTTCTTC. Protein: CASSAVAGPWNEQFF. Full variable domain (rest looked up from reference TRBV5-5 and TRBJ2-1): DAGVTQSPTHLIKTRGQQVTLRCSPISGHKSVSWYQQVLGQGPQFIFQYYEKEERGRGNFPDRFSARQFPNYSSELNVNALLLGDSALYLCASSAVAGPWNEQFFGPGTRLTVL.

The J gene is TRBJ2-7, the V gene TRBV28; 13 bases map to TRBD2. Germline CDR1 MDHEN, CDR2 SYDVKM. The CDR3 runs 15 residues. With V trimmed by 2 bases and J by 3 bases, 1 base remained unmatched. The CDR3 DNA follows: TGTGCCAGCAGTTTAGGACTAGCGGGAGACTACGAGCAGTACTTC. Protein: CASSLGLAGDYEQYF.

This sequence joins TRBV28 and TRBJ2-7; 9 bases are a match to TRBD1. The CDR3 runs to 14 residues. The J segment lost 1 base and the V segment lost 6 bases, leaving 4 bases of the junction unmatched. The germline V gene has CDR1 MDHEN and CDR2 SYDVKM. CDR3 in DNA: TGTGCCAGCAGCTCCGGACAGGGGTCCTACGAGCAGTACTTC. Protein: CASSSGQGSYEQYF.

CDR3 residues: CASSQLYLWGTSSDLQETQYF. DNA for the CDR3: TGTGCCAGCAGCCAGCTGTACCTCTGGGGGACTAGTTCCGACTTGCAAGAGACCCAGTACTTC. The V and J genes are TRBV3-1 (or the pseudogene TRBV3-2) and TRBJ2-5; 8 nucleotides match TRBD2. Germline CDR1 and CDR2: LGHDT and YNNKEL (reference sequence). This CDR3 comprises 21 residues. Trimming removed 3 bases from V and 2 bases from J; junction bases left unmatched: 23.

CDR3 bases: TGCGCCAGCAGCCTGAGGGGACTAGCGCAACAAGAGACCCAGTACTTC. Translation: CASSLRGLAQQETQYF. V usage is TRBV4-1 and J usage is TRBJ2-5; 10 bases are a match to TRBD2. This CDR3 contains 16 residues. After removal of 4 bases from V and 2 bases from J, the junction contained 7 bases not matched to a gene. CDR1 MGHRA and CDR2 YSYEKL come from the germline V gene.

The gene calls are TRBV19 and TRBJ1-5; D remains ambiguous. Germline assignment: CDR1 LNHDA and CDR2 SQIVND (reference sequence). V gave up 4 bases and J gave up 10 bases, with 14 bases separating them. The CDR3 is made up of 13 amino acids. This chain's CDR3 is CASSTTRVGPQHF. Written as DNA, the CDR3 is TGTGCCAGTAGTACAACGAGGGTCGGCCCCCAGCATTTT.

This chain links TRBV28 with TRBJ2-7; the D gene is possibly TRBD2 (5 bases). Trimming removed 2 bases from V and 1 base from J, with 18 bases in between. This CDR3 is built from 17 residues. The V gene's germline CDR1 is MDHEN and CDR2 SYDVKM. CDR3: CASSLRQVPRASYEQYF. The CDR3, as DNA: TGTGCCAGCAGTTTAAGGCAAGTTCCGAGGGCATCCTACGAGCAGTACTTC.

The chain uses TRBV28 and TRBJ1-4; D is unclear. V was pared by 5 bases and J by 6 bases, with 16 bases between. Germline V CDR1 and CDR2: MDHEN, SYDVKM. The CDR3 loop spans 15 amino acids. CDR3 DNA sequence: TGTGCCAGCAGTCCCCTCGTTGGAGGGTATGAAAAACTGTTTTTT. Encoded protein: CASSPLVGGYEKLFF.

This rearrangement joins TRBV5-1 to TRBJ2-3; 10 bases line up with TRBD1. Trimming at V came to 4 bases and at J to 5 bases, leaving 4 bases not matched to a gene. Germline assignment: CDR1 SGHRS and CDR2 YFSETQ. This CDR3 is built from 14 residues. The CDR3 nucleotides are TGCGCCAGCAGCCCTGGACAGGGGGGAGATACGCAGTATTTT. Residues: CASSPGQGGDTQYF.

This chain uses TRBV7-9 with TRBJ2-2; TRBD2 is a possible D gene (5 bases). This CDR3 has 17 residues. The germline V and J ends were trimmed by 7 bases and 9 bases, with 27 bases remaining between them. From germline, CDR1 is SEHNR and CDR2 FQNEAQ (reference sequence). The CDR3 spells CASTQTGSDYRPRELFF. Written as DNA, the CDR3 is TGTGCCAGCACCCAGACGGGTAGCGATTACCGACCCCGGGAGCTGTTTTTT.

V is TRBV29-1 and J is TRBJ2-7; tentatively, D is TRBD2 (5 bases). Trimming pared 6 bases from V and 1 base from J, leaving 13 bases between. CDR1 SQVTM and CDR2 ANQGSEA come from the germline V gene. There are 13 residues in the CDR3. CDR3 nucleotides: TGCAGCGTCCTATATACTAGGTCCTACGAGCAGTACTTC. This gives the protein CSVLYTRSYEQYF.

The chain joins TRBV5-4 to TRBJ1-3; D remains unclear. From germline, CDR1 is SGHNT and CDR2 YYREEE (reference sequence). V was clipped by 3 bases and J by 2 bases, with 0 bases between them. This CDR3 region has 11 residues. DNA for the CDR3: TGTGCCAGCAGCTCTGGAAACACCATATATTTT. Its translation: CASSSGNTIYF.

This CDR3 is CASSRTGGGGELFF. In DNA, the CDR3 is TGTGCCAGCAGTCGGACAGGGGGCGGCGGGGAGCTGTTTTTT. The chain combines TRBV6-5 with TRBJ2-2, with TRBD1 identical over 11 bases. Germline CDR1 MNHEY, CDR2 SVGAGI. The CDR3 runs 14 residues. Trimming cost V 5 bases and J 7 bases; bases outside gene matches: 3.

The chain joins TRBV10-3 to TRBJ2-1; 13 positions agree with TRBD2. In germline, CDR1 is ENHRY, CDR2 SYGVKD. V was pared by 0 bases and J by 9 bases, with 2 bases of the junction left unmatched. The CDR3 totals 15 residues. The CDR3 DNA follows: TGTGCCATCAGTGAGTCGACTAGCGGGAGGAGTGAGCAGTTCTTC. Protein sequence: CAISESTSGRSEQFF.

The genes are TRBV7-2 and TRBJ2-1; D perhaps matches TRBD1 (5 bases). There are 16 residues in the CDR3. Trimming cost V 2 bases and J 7 bases, with 18 bases left between them. The germline gives CDR1 SGHTA, CDR2 FQGNSA. CDR3 sequence reads: CASSLNVKPGANEQFF. CDR3 in DNA: TGTGCCAGCAGCTTAAACGTCAAACCTGGGGCTAATGAGCAGTTCTTC.